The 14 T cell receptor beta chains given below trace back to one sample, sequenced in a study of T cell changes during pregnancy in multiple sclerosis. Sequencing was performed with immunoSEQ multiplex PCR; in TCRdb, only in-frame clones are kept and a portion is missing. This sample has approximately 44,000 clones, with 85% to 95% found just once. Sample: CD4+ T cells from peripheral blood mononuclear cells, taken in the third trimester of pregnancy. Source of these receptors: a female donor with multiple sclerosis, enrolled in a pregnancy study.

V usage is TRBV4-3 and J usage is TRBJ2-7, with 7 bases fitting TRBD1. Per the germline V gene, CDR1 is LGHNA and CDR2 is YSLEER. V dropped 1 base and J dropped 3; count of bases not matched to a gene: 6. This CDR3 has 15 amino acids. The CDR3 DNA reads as TGCGCCAGCAGCCAAGGCCGGGACAGATTCTACGAGCAGTACTTC. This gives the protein CASSQGRDRFYEQYF.

The DNA for the CDR3 is TGTGCCAGCAGCTGGACTAGACCTTACAATGAGCAGTTCTTC. Residues: CASSWTRPYNEQFF. The V gene is TRBV11-2, the J gene TRBJ2-1; the match to TRBD2 covers 7 bases. This CDR3 is built from 14 residues. The V gene end was trimmed by 4 bases and the J gene end by 4 bases; junction bases not matched to a gene: 4. Germline CDR1 SGHAT, CDR2 FQNNGV. The full variable domain, in which reference TRBV11-2 and TRBJ2-1 provide the parts outside the CDR3, is EAGVAQSPRYKIIEKRQSVAFWCNPISGHATLYWYQQILGQGPKLLIQFQNNGVVDDSQLPKDRFSAERLKGVDSTLKIQPAKLEDSAVYLCASSWTRPYNEQFFGPGTRLTVL.

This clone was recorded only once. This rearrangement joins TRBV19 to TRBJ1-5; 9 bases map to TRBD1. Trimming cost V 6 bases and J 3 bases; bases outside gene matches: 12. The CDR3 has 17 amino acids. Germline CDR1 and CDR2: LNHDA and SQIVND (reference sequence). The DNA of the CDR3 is TGTGCCAGTAGAAGGGGACAGGGAACAAGTACCAATCAGCCCCAGCATTTT. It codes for CASRRGQGTSTNQPQHF.

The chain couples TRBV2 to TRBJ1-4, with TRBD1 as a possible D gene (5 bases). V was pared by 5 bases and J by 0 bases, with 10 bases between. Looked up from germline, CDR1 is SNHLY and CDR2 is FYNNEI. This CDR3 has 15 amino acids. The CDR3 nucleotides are TGTGCCAGCAGTAGTCAGGGTGCAACTAATGAAAAACTGTTTTTT. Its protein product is CASSSQGATNEKLFF.

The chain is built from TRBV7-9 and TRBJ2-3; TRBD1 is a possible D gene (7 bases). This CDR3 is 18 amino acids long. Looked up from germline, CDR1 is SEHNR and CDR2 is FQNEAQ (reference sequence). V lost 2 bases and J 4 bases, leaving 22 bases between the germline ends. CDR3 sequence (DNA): TGTGCCAGCAGCTTATATGGGACAGTAGGAGGGCCTCCAGATACGCAGTATTTT. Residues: CASSLYGTVGGPPDTQYF.

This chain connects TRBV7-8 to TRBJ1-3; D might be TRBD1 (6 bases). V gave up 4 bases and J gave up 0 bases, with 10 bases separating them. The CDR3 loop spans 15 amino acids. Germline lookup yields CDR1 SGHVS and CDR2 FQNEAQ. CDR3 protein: CASSSDSISGNTIYF. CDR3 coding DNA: TGTGCCAGCAGCTCGGACAGCATCTCTGGAAACACCATATATTTT.

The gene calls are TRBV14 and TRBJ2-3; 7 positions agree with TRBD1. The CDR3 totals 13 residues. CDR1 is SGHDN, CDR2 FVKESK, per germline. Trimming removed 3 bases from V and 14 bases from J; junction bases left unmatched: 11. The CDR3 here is CASSQSRDRPGYF. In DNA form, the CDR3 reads TGTGCCAGCAGCCAGTCCCGGGACAGACCTGGGTATTTT.

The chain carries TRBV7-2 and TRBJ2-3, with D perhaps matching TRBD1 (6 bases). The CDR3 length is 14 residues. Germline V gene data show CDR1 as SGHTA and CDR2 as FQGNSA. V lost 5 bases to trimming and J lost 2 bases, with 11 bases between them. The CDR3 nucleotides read TGTGCCAGCAGCCCACAGGGTACCACAGATACGCAGTATTTT. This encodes CASSPQGTTDTQYF.

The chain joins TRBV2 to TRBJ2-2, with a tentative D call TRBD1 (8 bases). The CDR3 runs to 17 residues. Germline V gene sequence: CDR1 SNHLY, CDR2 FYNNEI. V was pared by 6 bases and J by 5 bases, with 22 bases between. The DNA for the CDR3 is TGTGCCAGCAGAGACAGGGGAGGGGAAAGGAGGACCGGGGAGCTGTTTTTT. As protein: CASRDRGGERRTGELFF.

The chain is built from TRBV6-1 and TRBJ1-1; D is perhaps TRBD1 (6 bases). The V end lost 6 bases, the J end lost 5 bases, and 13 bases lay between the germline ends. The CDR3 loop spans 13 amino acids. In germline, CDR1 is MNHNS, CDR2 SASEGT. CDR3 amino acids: CASSLNQGTEAFF. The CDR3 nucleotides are TGTGCCAGCAGCCTAAACCAGGGGACTGAAGCTTTCTTT.

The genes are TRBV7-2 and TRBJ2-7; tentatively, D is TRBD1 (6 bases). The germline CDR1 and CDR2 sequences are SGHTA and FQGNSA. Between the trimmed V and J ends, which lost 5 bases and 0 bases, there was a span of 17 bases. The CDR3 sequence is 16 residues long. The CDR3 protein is CASSPTDRLSSYEQYF. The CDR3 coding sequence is TGTGCCAGCAGCCCTACTGACAGGTTATCCTCCTACGAGCAGTACTTC. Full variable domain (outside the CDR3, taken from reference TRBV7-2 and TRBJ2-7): GAGVSQSPSNKVTEKGKDVELRCDPISGHTALYWYRQSLGQGLEFLIYFQGNSAPDKSGLPSDRFSAERTGGSVSTLTIQRTQQEDSAVYLCASSPTDRLSSYEQYFGPGTRLTVT.

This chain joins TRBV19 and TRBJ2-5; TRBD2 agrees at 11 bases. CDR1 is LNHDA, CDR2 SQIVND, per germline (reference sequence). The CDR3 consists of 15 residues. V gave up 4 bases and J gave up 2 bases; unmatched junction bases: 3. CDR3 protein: CASSTGTSGQETQYF. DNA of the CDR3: TGTGCCAGTAGTACCGGGACTAGCGGACAAGAGACCCAGTACTTC.

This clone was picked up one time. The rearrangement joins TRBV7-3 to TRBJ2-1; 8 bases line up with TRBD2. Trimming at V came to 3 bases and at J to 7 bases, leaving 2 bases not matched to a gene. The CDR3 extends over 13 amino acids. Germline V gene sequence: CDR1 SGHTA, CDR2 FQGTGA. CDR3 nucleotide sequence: TGTGCCAGCAGCTTCCCGGGAGGGAATGAGCAGTTCTTC. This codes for CASSFPGGNEQFF.

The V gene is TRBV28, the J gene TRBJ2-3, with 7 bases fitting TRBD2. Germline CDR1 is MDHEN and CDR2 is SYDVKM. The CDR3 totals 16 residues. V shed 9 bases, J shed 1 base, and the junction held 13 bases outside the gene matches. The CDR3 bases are TGTGCCAGTCACGGCGCGGGAGCTAGGGGCACAGATACGCAGTATTTT. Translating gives CASHGAGARGTDTQYF.